One sample yielded the 5 T cell receptor beta chains listed below, sequenced in a study of OX40 agonist ivuxolimab in advanced cancers. Profiled with immunoSEQ multiplex PCR; TCRdb holds only in-frame clones, not every one. The sample has some 90,000 clones; around 86% are singletons. Sequenced here: CD4+ or CD8+ T cells sorted from blood, sampled in a trial of the OX40 agonist ivuxolimab. The receptors originated from an adult with an advanced solid tumor such as melanoma, head and neck, liver or kidney cancer.

CDR3 amino acids: CASSLLAGGGNEQFF. In DNA form, the CDR3 reads TGTGCCAGCAGCTTACTAGCGGGGGGGGGTAATGAGCAGTTCTTC. J is TRBJ2-1 and V is TRBV5-4, with 13 bases aligning to TRBD2. V shed 2 bases and J 7 bases; nucleotides not matched to a gene: 3. CDR3 size: 15 residues. The germline V gene encodes CDR1 SGHNT and CDR2 YYREEE (reference sequence).

The J gene is TRBJ2-6, the V gene TRBV9, with 7 bases that match TRBD1. V lost 3 bases and J lost 1; bases outside the gene matches: 10. Germline V gene sequence: CDR1 SGDLS, CDR2 YYNGEE. The CDR3 consists of 18 residues. The CDR3 DNA sequence: TGTGCCAGCAGCGCGACAGGGTCTGTGGGTTCTGGGGCCAACGTCCTGACTTTC. Protein product: CASSATGSVGSGANVLTF.

The chain employs TRBV30 and TRBJ2-3; D not certain. The CDR3 has 13 residues. Trimming shortened V by 3 bases and J by 5 bases, and 12 bases separated the two germline ends. Germline V CDR1 and CDR2: GTSNPN, SVGIG (reference sequence). CDR3 DNA: TGTGCCTGGAGCCGGCCGGACCGAGATACGCAGTATTTT. It codes for CAWSRPDRDTQYF.

The chain recombines TRBV9 with TRBJ1-3; D is possibly TRBD1 (6 bases). This CDR3 is built from 13 residues. Germline loops: CDR1 SGDLS, CDR2 YYNGEE. V lost 4 bases to trimming and J lost 4 bases, with 9 bases between them. CDR3 loop: CASSQGYGNTIYF. The CDR3 DNA follows: TGTGCCAGCAGCCAGGGGTACGGAAACACCATATATTTT.

This rearrangement joins TRBV18 to TRBJ2-3; 7 bases match TRBD1. Germline assignment: CDR1 KGHSH and CDR2 LQKENI. The V segment lost 4 bases and the J segment 4 bases; nucleotides outside the gene matches: 8. The CDR3 length is 15 residues. The CDR3 region is CASSLDRDPSDTQYF. DNA for the CDR3: TGTGCCAGCTCACTTGACAGGGACCCTTCAGATACGCAGTATTTT.